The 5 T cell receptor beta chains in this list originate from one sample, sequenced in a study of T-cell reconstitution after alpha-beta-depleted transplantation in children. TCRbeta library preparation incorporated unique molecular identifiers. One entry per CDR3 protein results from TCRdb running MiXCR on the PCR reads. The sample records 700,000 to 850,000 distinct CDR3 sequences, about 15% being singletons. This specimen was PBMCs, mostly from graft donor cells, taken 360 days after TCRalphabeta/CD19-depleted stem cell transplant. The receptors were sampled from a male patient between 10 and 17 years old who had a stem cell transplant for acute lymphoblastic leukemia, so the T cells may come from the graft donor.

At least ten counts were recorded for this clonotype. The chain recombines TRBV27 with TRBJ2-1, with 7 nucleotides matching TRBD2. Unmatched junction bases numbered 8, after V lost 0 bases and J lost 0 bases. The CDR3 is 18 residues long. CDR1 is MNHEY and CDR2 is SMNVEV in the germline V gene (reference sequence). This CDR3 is CASSLSGLAASSYNEQFF. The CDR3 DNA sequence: TGTGCCAGCAGTTTATCAGGCCTAGCGGCAAGCTCCTACAATGAGCAGTTCTTC.

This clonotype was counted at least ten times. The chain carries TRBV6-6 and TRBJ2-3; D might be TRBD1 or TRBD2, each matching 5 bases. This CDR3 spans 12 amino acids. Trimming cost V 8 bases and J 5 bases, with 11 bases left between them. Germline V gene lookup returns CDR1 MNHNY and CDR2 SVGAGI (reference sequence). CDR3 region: CASARDGDTQYF. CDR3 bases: TGTGCCAGCGCGAGGGACGGAGATACGCAGTATTTT.

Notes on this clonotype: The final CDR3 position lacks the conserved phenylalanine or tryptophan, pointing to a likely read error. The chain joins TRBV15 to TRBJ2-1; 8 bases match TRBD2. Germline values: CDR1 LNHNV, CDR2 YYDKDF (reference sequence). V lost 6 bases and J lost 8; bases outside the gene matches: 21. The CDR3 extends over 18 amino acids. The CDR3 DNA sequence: TGTGCCACCAGAGGCCGAGGGGTTGTAAGCGGGAGAAGGTATGAGCAGTTCTCC. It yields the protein CATRGRGVVSGRRYEQFS.

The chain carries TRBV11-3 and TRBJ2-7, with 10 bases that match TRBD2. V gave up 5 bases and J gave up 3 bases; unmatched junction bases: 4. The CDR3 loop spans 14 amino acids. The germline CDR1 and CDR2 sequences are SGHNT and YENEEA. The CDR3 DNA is TGTGCCAGCAGCGGAGCGGGAGGGCTCTACGAGCAGTACTTC. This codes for CASSGAGGLYEQYF.

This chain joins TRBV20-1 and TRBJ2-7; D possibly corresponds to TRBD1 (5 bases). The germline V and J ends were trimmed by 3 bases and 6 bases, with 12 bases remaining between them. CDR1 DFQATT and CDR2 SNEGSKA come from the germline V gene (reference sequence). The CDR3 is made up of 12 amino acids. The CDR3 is CSARPMDTEQYF. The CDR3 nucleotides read TGCAGTGCTAGGCCTATGGACACCGAGCAGTACTTC.